This T cell receptor beta chain was profiled in a study of neurological immune-mediated disorders. TCRdb passed the 5' RACE reads through MiXCR, listing each CDR3 protein once. The sample shows 71,000 or so distinct CDR3 sequences, approximately 14% of them seen only once. This clonotype showed up many times. CDR1 and CDR2 (germline): SGHAT, FQNNGV. Trimming at V came to 0 bases and at J to 6 bases, leaving 4 bases not matched to a gene. CDR3 size: 15 residues. As to time point: longitudinal time-point 1 (baseline). Unsorted libraries used 2 million PBMCs kept at -80 degrees C. The V and J genes are TRBV11-2 and TRBJ2-7; 11 bases line up with TRBD1. Sequenced: PBMCs. The source of this sequence is a female donor with HTLV-1-associated myelopathy (HAM/TSP). The CDR3 nucleotides are TGTGCCAGCAGCTTAGATCCGGACAGGGGGCGCGAGCAGTACTTC. Amino acids: CASSLDPDRGREQYF.